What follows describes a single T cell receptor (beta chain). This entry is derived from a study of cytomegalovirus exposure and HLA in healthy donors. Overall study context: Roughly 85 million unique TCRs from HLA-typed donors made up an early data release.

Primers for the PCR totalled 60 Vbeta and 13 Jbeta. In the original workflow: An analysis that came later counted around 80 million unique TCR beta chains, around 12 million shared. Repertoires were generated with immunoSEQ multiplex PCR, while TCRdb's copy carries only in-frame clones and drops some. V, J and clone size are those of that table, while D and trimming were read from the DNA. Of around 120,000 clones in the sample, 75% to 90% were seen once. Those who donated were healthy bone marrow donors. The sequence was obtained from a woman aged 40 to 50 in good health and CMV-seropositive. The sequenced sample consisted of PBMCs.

CDR3 sequence: CASSLTGTARAFF. The CDR3 DNA is TGTGCCAGCAGTCTCACCGGGACAGCCCGTGCTTTCTTT. J is TRBJ1-1 and V is TRBV28; 7 bases agree with TRBD1. The germline gives CDR1 MDHEN, CDR2 SYDVKM. Trimming removed 5 bases from V and 11 bases from J; junction bases left unmatched: 11. The CDR3 totals 13 residues.